This T cell receptor (beta chain) is drawn from a study of blood T cell repertoires in COVID-19. Study overall: Acute and convalescent COVID-19 specimens originated in the United States, Italy and Spain. Sample material is recorded as cDNA or gDNA derived from T cells, B-cell-depleted T cells, or PBMCs.

Libraries were prepared by immunoSEQ multiplex PCR; TCRdb keeps only in-frame clonotypes and omits some of them. The sample contains about 180,000 clones, 80% to 90% of which appear only once. The J segment lost 0 bases and the V segment lost 1 base, leaving 7 bases of the junction unmatched. The CDR3 totals 17 residues. Germline V gives CDR1 MGHRA, CDR2 YSYEKL. The V and J genes are TRBV4-1 and TRBJ2-3; 7 bases are shared with TRBD1. Sequencing was done on a sample of peripheral blood. This receptor was taken from a man in his sixties with acute or convalescent COVID-19. As DNA, the CDR3 is TGCGCCAGCAGCCAAGGCTCCGGGACAGTTAGCACAGATACGCAGTATTTT. This codes for CASSQGSGTVSTDTQYF.